This T cell receptor beta chain was sequenced during a study of shared clonotypes between healthy human individuals. As for the study in general: Aged 18 to 49, the donors were two women and a few men. Whole-study results and caveats: Read depth was anticipated to influence clonotype sharing among donors. It was observed that roughly 5.1% of naive CD4 clonotypes were shared across several donors.

Every immunoSEQ plate was one replicate of a subset's evenly spread DNA. The protocol was immunoSEQ multiplex PCR, while the TCRdb copy is restricted to in-frame clones and leaves out a portion. The sample shows about 980,000 clones, 60% to 85% of them seen only once. Between the trimmed V and J ends, which lost 4 bases and 0 bases, there was a span of 20 bases. Germline CDR1 reads SGHRS; CDR2 reads YFSETQ. This CDR3 is 17 amino acids long. Concerning this clone: Its antigen remains unknown.

This sequence was found in a man aged 18 to 35 in good health. Sequences were obtained from memory CD4+ T cells sorted from blood. Subset: CD45RA-negative fraction. The genes are TRBV5-1 and TRBJ2-7; no reliable D call. CDR3 loop: CASSPGDGSCGSYEQYF. In nucleotides, the CDR3 is TGCGCCAGCAGCCCCGGCGACGGTTCCTGCGGCTCCTACGAGCAGTACTTC.